The clone carrying this T cell receptor (beta chain) turned up a few times. Its target is unknown. Clones were read by immunoSEQ multiplex PCR, and TCRdb kept only the in-frame ones, dropping some. The sample shows around 120,000 clones, about 88% of them seen only once. CDR3 length: 19 amino acids. V lost 0 bases, J lost 0 bases, and 14 bases stayed unmatched. The data originate from a study of T cell responses to AZD1222 COVID-19 vaccine. Findings and caveats of the study: Dominant at 160-218 and 743-854, vaccine-associated CD4 TCRs also spanned spike.

This chain connects TRBV5-3 to TRBJ2-7; 8 bases fit TRBD2. TRBV5-3 is designated an ORF whose function remains uncertain. The source of this sequence is an adult in good health. The sample consisted of peripheral blood, taken on day 0 of AZD1222 vaccination. The CDR3 region is CARSLAVREASPHSYEQYF. In DNA form, the CDR3 reads TGTGCCAGAAGCTTGGCCGTGCGGGAGGCCTCCCCCCACTCCTACGAGCAGTACTTC.